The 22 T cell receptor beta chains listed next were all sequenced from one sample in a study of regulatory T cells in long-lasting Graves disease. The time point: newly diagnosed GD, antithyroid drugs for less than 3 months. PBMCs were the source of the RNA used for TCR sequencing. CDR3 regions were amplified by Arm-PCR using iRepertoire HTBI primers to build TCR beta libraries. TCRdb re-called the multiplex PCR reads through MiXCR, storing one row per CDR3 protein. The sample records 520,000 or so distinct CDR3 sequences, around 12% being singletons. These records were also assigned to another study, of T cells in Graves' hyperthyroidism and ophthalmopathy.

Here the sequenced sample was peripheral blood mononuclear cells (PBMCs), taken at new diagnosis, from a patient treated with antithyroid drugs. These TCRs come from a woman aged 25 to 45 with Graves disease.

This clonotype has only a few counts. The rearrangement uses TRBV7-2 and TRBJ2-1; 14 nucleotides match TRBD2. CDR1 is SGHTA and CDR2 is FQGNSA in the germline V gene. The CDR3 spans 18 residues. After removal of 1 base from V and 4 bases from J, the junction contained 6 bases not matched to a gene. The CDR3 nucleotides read TGTGCCAGCAGCTTAGGGGGACTAGCGGGAGATAAGTACAATGAGCAGTTCTTC. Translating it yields CASSLGGLAGDKYNEQFF.

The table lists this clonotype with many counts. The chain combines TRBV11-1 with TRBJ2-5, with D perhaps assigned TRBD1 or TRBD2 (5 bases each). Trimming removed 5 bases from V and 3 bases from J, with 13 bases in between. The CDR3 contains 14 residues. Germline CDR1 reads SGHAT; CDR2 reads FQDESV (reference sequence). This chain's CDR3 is CASSIPGPEETQYF. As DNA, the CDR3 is TGTGCCAGCAGCATTCCGGGGCCCGAAGAGACCCAGTACTTC.

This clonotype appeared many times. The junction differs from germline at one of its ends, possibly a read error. The chain's CDR3 is CASSLIPDRTPYNEQFF. The DNA of the CDR3 is TGTGCTAGCAGCTTAATCCCGGACAGAACCCCCTACAATGAGCAGTTCTTC. The V gene is TRBV7-7, the J gene TRBJ2-1; weak D call: TRBD1 (6 bases). This CDR3 region has 17 residues. The germline V gene encodes CDR1 SSHAT and CDR2 FNYEAQ (reference sequence).

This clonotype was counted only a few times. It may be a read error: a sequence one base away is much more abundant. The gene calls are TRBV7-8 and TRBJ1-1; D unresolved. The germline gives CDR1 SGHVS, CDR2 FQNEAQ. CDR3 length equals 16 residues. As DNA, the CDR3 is TGTGCCAGCAACTTAAATCGGGGTTTAGGAGCCACTGAAGCTTTCTTT. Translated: CASNLNRGLGATEAFF. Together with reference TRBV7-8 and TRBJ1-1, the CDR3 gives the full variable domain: GAGVSQSPRYKVAKRGQDVALRCDPISGHVSLFWYQQALGQGPEFLTYFQNEAQLDKSGLPSDRFFAERPEGSVSTLKIQRTQQEDSAVYLCASNLNRGLGATEAFFGQGTRLTVV.

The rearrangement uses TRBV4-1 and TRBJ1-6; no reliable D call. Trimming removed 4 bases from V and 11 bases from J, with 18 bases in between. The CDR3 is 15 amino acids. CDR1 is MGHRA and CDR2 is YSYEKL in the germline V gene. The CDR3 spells CASSPSGSGWTPLHF. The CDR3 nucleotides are TGCGCCAGCAGCCCGTCTGGGTCGGGGTGGACACCCCTCCACTTT.

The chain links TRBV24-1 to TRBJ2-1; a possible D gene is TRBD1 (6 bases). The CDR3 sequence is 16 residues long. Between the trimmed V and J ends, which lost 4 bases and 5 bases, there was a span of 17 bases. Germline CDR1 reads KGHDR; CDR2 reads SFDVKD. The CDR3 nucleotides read TGTGCCACCAGTGACAATACAGGGAGAGGCCACAATGAGCAGTTCTTC. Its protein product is CATSDNTGRGHNEQFF.

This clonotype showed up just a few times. CDR3 DNA: TGTGCCAGCAGCTCCGCAAGGGACAGGGGGTCTGGTGAGCAGTTCTTC. Protein: CASSSARDRGSGEQFF. The chain links TRBV13 to TRBJ2-1; 11 bases align to TRBD1. The V segment lost 4 bases and the J segment 9 bases; nucleotides outside the gene matches: 11. CDR1 and CDR2 (germline): PRHDT, FYEKMQ (reference sequence). This CDR3 comprises 16 residues. Looking up the rest from reference TRBV13 and TRBJ2-1 gives the full variable domain: AAGVIQSPRHLIKEKRETATLKCYPIPRHDTVYWYQQGPGQDPQFLISFYEKMQSDKGSIPDRFSAQQFSDYHSELNMSSLELGDSALYFCASSSARDRGSGEQFFGPGTRLTVL.

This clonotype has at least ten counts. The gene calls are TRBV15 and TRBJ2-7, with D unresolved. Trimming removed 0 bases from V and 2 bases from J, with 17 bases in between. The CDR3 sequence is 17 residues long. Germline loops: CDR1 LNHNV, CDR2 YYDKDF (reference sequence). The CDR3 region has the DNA TGTGCCACCAGCAGAGATCGGAGAGGCCCGCTGCCCTACGAGCAGTACTTC. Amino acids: CATSRDRRGPLPYEQYF.

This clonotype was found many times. CDR3 amino acids: CAINRAGASSYNEQFF. The DNA for the CDR3 is TGTGCCATCAACAGGGCCGGAGCAAGCTCCTACAATGAGCAGTTCTTC. This rearrangement joins TRBV28 to TRBJ2-1; D may be TRBD1 (6 bases). Trimming cost V 10 bases and J 0 bases, with 19 bases left between them. CDR3 length: 16 residues. The germline gives CDR1 MDHEN, CDR2 SYDVKM. The variable domain in full, completed from reference TRBV28 and TRBJ2-1, reads DVKVTQSSRYLVKRTGEKVFLECVQDMDHENMFWYRQDPGLGLRLIYFSYDVKMKEKGDIPEGYSVSREKKERFSLILESASTNQTSMYLCAINRAGASSYNEQFFGPGTRLTVL.

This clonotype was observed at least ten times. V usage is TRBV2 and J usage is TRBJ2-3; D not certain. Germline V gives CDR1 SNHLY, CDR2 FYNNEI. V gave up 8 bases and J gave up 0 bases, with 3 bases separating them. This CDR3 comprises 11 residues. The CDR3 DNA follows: TGTGCCAGCGAGAGCACAGATACGCAGTATTTT. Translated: CASESTDTQYF.

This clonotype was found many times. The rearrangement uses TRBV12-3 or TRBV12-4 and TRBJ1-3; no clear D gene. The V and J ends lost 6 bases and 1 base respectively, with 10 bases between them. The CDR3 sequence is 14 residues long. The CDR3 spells CASRRRDSGNTIYF. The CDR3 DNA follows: TGTGCCAGCAGGAGACGGGATTCTGGAAACACCATATATTTT.

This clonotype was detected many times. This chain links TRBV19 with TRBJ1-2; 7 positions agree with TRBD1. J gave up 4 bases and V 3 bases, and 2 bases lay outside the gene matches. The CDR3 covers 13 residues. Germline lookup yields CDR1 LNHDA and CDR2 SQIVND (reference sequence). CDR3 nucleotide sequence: TGTGCCAGTAGTATGGGACAGATCTATGGCTACACCTTC. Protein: CASSMGQIYGYTF.

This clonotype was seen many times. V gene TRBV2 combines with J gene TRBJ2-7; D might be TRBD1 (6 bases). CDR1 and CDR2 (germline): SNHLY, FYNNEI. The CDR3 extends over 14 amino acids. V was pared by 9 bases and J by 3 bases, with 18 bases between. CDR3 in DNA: TGTGCCAGTGAGAACAGGGATACCTTCTACGAGCAGTACTTC. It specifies CASENRDTFYEQYF.

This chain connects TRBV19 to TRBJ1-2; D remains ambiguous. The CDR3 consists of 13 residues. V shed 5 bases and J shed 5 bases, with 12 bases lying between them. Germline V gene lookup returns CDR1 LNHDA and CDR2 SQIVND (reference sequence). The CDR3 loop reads CASSEGKRYGYTF. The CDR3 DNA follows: TGTGCCAGTAGTGAGGGAAAGAGGTATGGCTACACCTTC.

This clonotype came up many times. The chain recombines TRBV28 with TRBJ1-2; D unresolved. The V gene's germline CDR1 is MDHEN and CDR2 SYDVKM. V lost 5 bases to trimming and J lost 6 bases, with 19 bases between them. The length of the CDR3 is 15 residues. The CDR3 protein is CASSRRGRVGNGYTF. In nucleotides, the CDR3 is TGTGCCAGCAGTAGGCGAGGGAGGGTAGGAAATGGCTACACCTTC.

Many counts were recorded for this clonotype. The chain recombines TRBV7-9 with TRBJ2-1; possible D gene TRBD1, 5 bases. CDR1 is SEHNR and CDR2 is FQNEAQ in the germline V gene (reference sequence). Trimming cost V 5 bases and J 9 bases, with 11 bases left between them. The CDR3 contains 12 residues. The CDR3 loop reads CASSGALREQFF. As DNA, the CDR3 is TGTGCCAGCAGCGGGGCTCTTCGTGAGCAGTTCTTC.

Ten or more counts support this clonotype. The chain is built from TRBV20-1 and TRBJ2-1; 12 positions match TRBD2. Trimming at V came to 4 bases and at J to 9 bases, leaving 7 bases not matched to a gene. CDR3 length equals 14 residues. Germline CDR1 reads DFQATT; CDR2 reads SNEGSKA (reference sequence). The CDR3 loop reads CSATGLAGWVEQFF. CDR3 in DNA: TGCAGTGCTACAGGACTAGCGGGATGGGTTGAGCAGTTCTTC.

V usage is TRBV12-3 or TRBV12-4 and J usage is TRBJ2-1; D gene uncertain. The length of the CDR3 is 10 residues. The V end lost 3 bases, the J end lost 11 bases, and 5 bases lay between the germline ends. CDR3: CASSLGKQFF. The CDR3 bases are TGTGCCAGCAGTTTGGGAAAGCAGTTCTTC.

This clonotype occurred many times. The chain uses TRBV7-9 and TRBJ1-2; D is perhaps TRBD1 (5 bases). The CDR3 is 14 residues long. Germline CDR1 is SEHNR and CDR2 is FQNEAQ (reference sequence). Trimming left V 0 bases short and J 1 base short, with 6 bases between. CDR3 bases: TGTGCCAGCAGCTTAGCACAGGTTAACTATGGCTACACCTTC. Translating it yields CASSLAQVNYGYTF.

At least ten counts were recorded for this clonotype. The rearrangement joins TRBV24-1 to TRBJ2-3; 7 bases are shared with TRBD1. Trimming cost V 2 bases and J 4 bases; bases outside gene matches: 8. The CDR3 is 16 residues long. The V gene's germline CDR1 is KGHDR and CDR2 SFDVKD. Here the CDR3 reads CATSDYSTGYPDTQYF. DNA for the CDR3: TGTGCCACCAGTGATTACTCGACAGGGTACCCAGATACGCAGTATTTT.

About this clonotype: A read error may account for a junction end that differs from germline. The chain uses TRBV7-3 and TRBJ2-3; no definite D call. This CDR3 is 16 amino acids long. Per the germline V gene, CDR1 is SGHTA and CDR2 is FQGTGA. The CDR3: CASSQEGPLSTDTQYF. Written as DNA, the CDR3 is TGCGCCAGCAGCCAAGAAGGGCCTCTTAGCACAGATACGCAGTATTTT. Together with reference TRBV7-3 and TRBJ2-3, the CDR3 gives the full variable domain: GAGVSQTPSNKVTEKGKYVELRCDPISGHTALYWYRQSLGQGPEFLIYFQGTGAADDSGLPNDRFFAVRPEGSVSTLKIQRTERGDSAVYLCASSQEGPLSTDTQYFGPGTRLTVL.

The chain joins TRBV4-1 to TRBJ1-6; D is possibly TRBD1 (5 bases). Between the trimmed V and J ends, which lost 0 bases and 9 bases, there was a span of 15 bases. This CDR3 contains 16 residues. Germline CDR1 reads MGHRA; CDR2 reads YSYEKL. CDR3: CASSQEGVPMGSPLHF. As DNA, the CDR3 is TGCGCCAGCAGCCAAGAAGGGGTACCTATGGGTTCACCCCTCCACTTT.